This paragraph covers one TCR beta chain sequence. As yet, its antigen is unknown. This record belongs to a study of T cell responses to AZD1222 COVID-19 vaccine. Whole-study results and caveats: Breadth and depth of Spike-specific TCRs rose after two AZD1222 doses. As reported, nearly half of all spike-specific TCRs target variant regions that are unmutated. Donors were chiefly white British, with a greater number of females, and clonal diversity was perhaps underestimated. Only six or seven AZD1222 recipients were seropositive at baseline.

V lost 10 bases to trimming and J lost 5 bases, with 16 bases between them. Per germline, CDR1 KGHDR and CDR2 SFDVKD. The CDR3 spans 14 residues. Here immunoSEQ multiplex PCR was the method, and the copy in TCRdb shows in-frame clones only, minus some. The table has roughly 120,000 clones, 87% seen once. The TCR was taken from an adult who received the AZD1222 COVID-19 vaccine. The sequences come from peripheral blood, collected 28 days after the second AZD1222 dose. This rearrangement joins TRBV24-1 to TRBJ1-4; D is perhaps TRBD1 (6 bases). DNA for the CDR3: TGTGCCACATCAATTGGGGGCGCCAATGAAAAACTGTTTTTT. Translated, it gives CATSIGGANEKLFF.